The subject of this entry is one TCR beta chain. Its antigen is as yet unknown. This entry is derived from a study of PD-1 blockade in classical Hodgkin lymphoma. About the research overall: Every 2 weeks, patients got 3 mg/kg intravenous nivolumab. Whole-study findings and limits: Healthy donors were reported to have higher baseline TCR diversity than newly diagnosed patients. Similar baseline diversity was found in complete responders and newly diagnosed patients.

All patients relapsed after autologous stem cell transplantation, and brentuximab vedotin exposure varied. Best overall response was complete response, partial response or progressive disease in these relapsed/refractory classical Hodgkin lymphoma patients. TCRdb's table, derived via immunoSEQ multiplex PCR, lists solely in-frame clones and lacks some. The sample gives about 110,000 clones, 89% of which show up once; roughly 21% is in the top ten. Trimming took off 3 bases at V and 1 base at J, with 4 bases between the two ends. CDR3 size: 12 residues. Germline V gene lookup returns CDR1 MDHEN and CDR2 SYDVKM.

The receptor was derived from a human donor with classical Hodgkin lymphoma. J is TRBJ2-7 and V is TRBV28; no definite D call. This material consisted of peripheral blood mononuclear cells (PBMCs), taken before the second cycle of nivolumab. DNA for the CDR3: TGTGCCAGCAGTTTGGTGTCCTACGAGCAGTACTTC. Translated: CASSLVSYEQYF.